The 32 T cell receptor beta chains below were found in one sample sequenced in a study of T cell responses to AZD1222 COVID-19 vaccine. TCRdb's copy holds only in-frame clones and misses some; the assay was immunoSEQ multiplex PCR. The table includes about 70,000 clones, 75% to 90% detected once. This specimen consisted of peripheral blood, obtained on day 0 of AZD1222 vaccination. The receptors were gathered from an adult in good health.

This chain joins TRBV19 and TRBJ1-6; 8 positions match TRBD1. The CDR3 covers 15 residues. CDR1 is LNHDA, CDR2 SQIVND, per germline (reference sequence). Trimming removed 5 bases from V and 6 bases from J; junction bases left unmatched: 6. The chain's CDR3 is CASSSRTGRNSPLHF. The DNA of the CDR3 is TGTGCCAGTAGTTCCCGGACAGGGCGTAATTCACCCCTCCACTTT.

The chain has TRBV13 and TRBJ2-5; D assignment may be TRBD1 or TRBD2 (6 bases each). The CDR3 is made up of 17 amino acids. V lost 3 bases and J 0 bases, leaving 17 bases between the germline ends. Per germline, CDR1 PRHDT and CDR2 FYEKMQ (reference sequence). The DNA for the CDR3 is TGTGCCAGCAGCTTGTCAAGGGTCGGGGGCTACCAAGAGACCCAGTACTTC. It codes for CASSLSRVGGYQETQYF.

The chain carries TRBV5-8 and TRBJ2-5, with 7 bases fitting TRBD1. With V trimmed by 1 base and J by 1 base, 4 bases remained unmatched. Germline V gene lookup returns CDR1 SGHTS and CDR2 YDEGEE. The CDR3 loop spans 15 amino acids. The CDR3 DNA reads TGTGCCAGCAGCTTGTATGGGACAGCCCAAGAGACCCAGTACTTC. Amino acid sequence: CASSLYGTAQETQYF.

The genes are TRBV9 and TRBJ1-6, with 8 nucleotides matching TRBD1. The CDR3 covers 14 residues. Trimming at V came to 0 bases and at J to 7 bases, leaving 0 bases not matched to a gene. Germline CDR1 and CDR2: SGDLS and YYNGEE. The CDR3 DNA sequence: TGTGCCAGCAGCGTAGGACAGGGGAATTCACCCCTCCACTTT. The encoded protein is CASSVGQGNSPLHF.

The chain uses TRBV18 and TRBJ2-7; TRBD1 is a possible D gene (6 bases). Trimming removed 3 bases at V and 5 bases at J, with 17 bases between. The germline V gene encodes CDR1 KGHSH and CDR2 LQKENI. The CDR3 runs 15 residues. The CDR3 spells CASSPGTSTPNEQYF. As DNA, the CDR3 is TGTGCCAGCTCACCTGGGACATCGACCCCTAACGAGCAGTACTTC.

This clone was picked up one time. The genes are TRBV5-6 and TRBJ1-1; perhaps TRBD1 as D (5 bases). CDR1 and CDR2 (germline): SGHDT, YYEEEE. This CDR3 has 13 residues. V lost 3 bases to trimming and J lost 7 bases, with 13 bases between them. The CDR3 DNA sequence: TGTGCCAGCAGCTGGGGACTCAACGGTGAAGCTTTCTTT. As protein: CASSWGLNGEAFF.

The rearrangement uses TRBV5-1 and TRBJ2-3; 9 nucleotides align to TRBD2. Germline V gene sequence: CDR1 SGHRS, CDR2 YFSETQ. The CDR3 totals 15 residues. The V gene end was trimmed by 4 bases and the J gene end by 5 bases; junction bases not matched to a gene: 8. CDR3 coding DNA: TGCGCCAGCAGCAGGTCTAGCGGGGTTGTAGATACGCAGTATTTT. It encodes CASSRSSGVVDTQYF.

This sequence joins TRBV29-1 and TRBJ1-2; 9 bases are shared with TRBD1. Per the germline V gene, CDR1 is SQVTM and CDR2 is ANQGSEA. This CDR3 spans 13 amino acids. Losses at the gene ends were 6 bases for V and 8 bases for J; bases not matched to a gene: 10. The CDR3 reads CSVGPQGAQGYTF. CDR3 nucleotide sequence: TGCAGCGTGGGCCCACAGGGGGCGCAGGGCTACACCTTC. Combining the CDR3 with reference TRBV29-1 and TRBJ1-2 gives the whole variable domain SAVISQKPSRDICQRGTSLTIQCQVDSQVTMMFWYRQQPGQSLTLIATANQGSEATYESGFVIDKFPISRPNLTFSTLTVSNMSPEDSSIYLCSVGPQGAQGYTFGSGTRLTVV.

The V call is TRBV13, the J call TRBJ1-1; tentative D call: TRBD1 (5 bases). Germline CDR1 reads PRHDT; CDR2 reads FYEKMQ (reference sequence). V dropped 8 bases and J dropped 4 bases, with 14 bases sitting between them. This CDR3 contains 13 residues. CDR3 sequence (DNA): TGTGCCAGCCGGGGGTCTGGGAGCACTGAAGCTTTCTTT. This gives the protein CASRGSGSTEAFF.

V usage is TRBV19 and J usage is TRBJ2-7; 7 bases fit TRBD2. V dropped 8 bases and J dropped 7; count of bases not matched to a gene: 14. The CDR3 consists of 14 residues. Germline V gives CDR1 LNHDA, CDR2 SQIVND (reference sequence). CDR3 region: CASRKRGTRGEQYF. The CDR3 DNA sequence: TGTGCCAGTCGGAAGCGGGGCACTCGTGGGGAGCAGTACTTC.

CDR3 loop: CSVGKEREQYF. In DNA form, the CDR3 reads TGCAGCGTCGGAAAAGAGAGGGAGCAGTACTTC. The J gene is TRBJ2-7, the V gene TRBV29-1, with D uncertain. The CDR3 totals 11 residues. V lost 6 bases, J lost 7 bases, and 13 bases lay in between. Germline assignment: CDR1 SQVTM and CDR2 ANQGSEA.

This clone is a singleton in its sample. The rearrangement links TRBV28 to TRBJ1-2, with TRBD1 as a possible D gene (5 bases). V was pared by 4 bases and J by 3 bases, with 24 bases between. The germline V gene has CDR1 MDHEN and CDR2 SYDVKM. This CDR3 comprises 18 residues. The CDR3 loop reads CASSSSGGARSYDYGYTF. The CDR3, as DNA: TGTGCCAGCAGTTCCTCAGGCGGGGCTCGGTCTTACGACTATGGCTACACCTTC.

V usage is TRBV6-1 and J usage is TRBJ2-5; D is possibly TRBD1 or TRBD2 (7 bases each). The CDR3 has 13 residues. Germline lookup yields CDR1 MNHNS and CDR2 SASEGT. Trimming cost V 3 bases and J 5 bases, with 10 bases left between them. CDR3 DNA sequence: TGTGCCAGCAGTGACAGGGGGGGGGAGACCCAGTACTTC. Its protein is CASSDRGGETQYF.

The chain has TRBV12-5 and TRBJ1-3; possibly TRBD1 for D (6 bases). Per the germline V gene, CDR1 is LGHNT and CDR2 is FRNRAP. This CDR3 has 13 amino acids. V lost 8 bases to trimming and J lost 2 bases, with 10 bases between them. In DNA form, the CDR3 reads TGTGCTAGTCTCAGGGGAGCTGGAAACACCATATATTTT. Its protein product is CASLRGAGNTIYF.

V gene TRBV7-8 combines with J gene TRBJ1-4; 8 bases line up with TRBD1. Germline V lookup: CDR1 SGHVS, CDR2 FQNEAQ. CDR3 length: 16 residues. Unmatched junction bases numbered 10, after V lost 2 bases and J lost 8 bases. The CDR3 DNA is TGTGCCAGCAGCTTACCGGGGACAGGATTGGGAGAAAAACTGTTTTTT. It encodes CASSLPGTGLGEKLFF.

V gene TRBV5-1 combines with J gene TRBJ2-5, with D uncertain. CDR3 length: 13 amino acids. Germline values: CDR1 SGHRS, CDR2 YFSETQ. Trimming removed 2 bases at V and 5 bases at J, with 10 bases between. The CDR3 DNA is TGCGCCAGCAGCTTTAATCCTCGGGAGACCCAGTACTTC. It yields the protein CASSFNPRETQYF.

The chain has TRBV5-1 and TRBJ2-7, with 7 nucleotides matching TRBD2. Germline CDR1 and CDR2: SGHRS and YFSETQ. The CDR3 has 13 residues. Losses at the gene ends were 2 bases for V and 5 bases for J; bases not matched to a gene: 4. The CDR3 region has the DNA TGCGCCAGCAGCTTCGCGGGAGAGAACGAGCAGTACTTC. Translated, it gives CASSFAGENEQYF.

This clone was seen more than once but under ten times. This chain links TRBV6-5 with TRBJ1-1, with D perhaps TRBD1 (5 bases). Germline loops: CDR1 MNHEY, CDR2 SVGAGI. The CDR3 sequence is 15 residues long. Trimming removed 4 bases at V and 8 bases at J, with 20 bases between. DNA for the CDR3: TGTGCCAGCAGTTGGACACGAACCGGGAGGTCCGAAGCTTTCTTT. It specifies CASSWTRTGRSEAFF.

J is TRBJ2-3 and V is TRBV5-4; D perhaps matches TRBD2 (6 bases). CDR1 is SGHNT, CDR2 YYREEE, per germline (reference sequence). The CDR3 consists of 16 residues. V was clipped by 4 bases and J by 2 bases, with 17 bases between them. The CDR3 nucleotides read TGTGCCAGCAGCCTAGGACTAATTTGGGACACAGATACGCAGTATTTT. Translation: CASSLGLIWDTDTQYF.

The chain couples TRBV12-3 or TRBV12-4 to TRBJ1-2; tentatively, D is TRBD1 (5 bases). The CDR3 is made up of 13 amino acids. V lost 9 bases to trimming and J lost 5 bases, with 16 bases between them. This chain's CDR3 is CASSMGQVYGYTF. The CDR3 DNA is TGTGCCAGTTCGATGGGGCAGGTGTATGGCTACACCTTC.

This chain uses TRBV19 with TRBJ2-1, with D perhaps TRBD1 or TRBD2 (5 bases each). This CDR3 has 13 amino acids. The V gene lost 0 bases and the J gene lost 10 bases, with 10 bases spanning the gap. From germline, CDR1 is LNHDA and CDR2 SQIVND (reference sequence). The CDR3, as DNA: TGTGCCAGTAGTATAGAAGCATGGGGGGAGCAGTTCTTC. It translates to CASSIEAWGEQFF.

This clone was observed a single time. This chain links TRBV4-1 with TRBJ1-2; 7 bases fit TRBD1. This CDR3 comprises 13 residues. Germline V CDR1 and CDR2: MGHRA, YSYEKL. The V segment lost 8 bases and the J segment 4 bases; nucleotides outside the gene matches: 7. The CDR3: CASSLGDSYGYTF. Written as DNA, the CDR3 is TGCGCCAGCTCTCTAGGGGACAGCTATGGCTACACCTTC.

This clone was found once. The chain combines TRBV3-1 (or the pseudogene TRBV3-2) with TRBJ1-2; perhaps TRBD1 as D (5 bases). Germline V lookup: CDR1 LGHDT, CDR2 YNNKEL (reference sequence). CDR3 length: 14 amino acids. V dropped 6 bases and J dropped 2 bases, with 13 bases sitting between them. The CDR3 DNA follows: TGTGCCAGCAGTGACAGTTTTGTCAACTATGGCTACACCTTC. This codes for CASSDSFVNYGYTF.

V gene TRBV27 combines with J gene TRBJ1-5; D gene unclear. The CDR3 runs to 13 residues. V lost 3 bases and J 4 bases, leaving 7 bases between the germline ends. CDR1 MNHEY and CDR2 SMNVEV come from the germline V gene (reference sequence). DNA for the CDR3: TGTGCCAGCAGTTTTCTTAAAAATCAGCCCCAGCATTTT. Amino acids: CASSFLKNQPQHF.

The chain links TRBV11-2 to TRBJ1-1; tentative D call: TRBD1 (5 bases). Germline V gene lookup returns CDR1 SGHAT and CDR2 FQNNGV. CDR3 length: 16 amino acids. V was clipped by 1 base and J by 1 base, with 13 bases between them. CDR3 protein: CASSLGLGTPNTEAFF. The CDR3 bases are TGTGCCAGCAGCTTAGGACTGGGGACCCCGAACACTGAAGCTTTCTTT. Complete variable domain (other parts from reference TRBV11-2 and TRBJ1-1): EAGVAQSPRYKIIEKRQSVAFWCNPISGHATLYWYQQILGQGPKLLIQFQNNGVVDDSQLPKDRFSAERLKGVDSTLKIQPAKLEDSAVYLCASSLGLGTPNTEAFFGQGTRLTVV.

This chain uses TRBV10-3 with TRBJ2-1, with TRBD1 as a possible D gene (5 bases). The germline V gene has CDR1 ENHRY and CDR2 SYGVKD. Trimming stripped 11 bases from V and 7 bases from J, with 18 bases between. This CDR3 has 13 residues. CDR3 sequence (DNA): TGTGCCTCCCAGGTGCAGACAGATAATGAGCAGTTCTTC. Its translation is CASQVQTDNEQFF.

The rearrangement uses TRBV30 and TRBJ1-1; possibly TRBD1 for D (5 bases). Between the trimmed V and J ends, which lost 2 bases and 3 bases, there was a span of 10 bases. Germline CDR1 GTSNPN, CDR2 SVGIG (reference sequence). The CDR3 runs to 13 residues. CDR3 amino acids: CAWSKSQDTEAFF. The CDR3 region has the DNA TGTGCCTGGAGTAAATCACAGGACACTGAAGCTTTCTTT.

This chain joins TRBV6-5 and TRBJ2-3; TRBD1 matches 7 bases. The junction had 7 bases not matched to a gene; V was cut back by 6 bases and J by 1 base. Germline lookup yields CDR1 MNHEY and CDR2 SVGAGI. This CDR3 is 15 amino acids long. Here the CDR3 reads CASRAVTGGTDTQYF. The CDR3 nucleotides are TGTGCCAGCAGGGCAGTAACAGGGGGCACAGATACGCAGTATTTT.

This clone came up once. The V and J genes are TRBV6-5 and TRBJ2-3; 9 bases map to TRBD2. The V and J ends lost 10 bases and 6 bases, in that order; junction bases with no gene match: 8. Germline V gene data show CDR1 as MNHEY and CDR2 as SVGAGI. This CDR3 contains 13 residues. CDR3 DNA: TGTGCCACCAAGGGAGCGGGAGGCGATACGCAGTATTTT. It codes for CATKGAGGDTQYF.

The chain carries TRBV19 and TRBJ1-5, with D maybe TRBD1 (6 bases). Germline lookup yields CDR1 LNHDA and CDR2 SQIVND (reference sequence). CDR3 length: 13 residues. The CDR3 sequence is CATGEGDYQPQHF. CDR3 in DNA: TGTGCGACGGGGGAGGGGGATTATCAGCCCCAGCATTTT.

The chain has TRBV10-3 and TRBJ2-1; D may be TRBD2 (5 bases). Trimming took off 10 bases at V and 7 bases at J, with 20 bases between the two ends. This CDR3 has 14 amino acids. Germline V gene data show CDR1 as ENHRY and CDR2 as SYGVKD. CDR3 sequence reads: CATRDSTTGNEQFF. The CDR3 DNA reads TGTGCCACACGGGATTCCACTACGGGTAATGAGCAGTTCTTC.

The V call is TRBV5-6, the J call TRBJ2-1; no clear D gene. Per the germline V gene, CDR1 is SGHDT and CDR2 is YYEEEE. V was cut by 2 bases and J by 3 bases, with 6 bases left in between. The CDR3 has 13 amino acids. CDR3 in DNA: TGTGCCAGCAGCTTCGGTCACTACAATGAGCAGTTCTTC. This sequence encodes CASSFGHYNEQFF. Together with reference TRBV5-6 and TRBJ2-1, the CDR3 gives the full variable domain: DAGVTQSPTHLIKTRGQQVTLRCSPKSGHDTVSWYQQALGQGPQFIFQYYEEEERQRGNFPDRFSGHQFPNYSSELNVNALLLGDSALYLCASSFGHYNEQFFGPGTRLTVL.